This TCR beta chain derives from a study of Siglec-9 on CD8 T cells in melanoma. Method: immunoSEQ multiplex PCR; TCRdb's copy keeps in-frame clones and lacks some. In the table there are some 37,000 clones, roughly 80% of which are singletons. Comments on this clone: No antigen is known for it.

Unmatched junction bases numbered 5, after V lost 4 bases and J lost 5 bases. Germline V gene sequence: CDR1 SGHAT, CDR2 FQDESV (reference sequence). The length of the CDR3 is 14 residues. Overall study findings and caveats: In melanoma tumors, a Siglec-9-marked effector memory CD8+ subset reportedly appeared to accumulate.

The rearrangement joins TRBV11-1 to TRBJ2-1; 7 bases are a match to TRBD1. What was sequenced was Siglec-9- CD8+ T cells sorted from blood. The sequence was collected from a human donor in good health. CDR3 in DNA: TGTGCCAGCAGCTCCGGGACAGAAGACAATGAGCAGTTCTTC. It specifies CASSSGTEDNEQFF. Using reference TRBV11-1 and TRBJ2-1 for the parts outside the CDR3, the full variable domain is EAEVAQSPRYKITEKSQAVAFWCDPISGHATLYWYRQILGQGPELLVQFQDESVVDDSQLPKDRFSAERLKGVDSTLKIQPAELGDSAMYLCASSSGTEDNEQFFGPGTRLTVL.